A single sample is the source of the 29 T cell receptor beta chains below, sequenced in a study of control samples from healthy donors and cancer patients. The repertoire was sequenced with immunoSEQ multiplex PCR; TCRdb's copy has only in-frame clones and lacks some. The sample holds about 160,000 clones, 96% seen once. The specimen was blood. Receptors were obtained from a woman under 40 in good health.

Here the CDR3 reads CASSVGGSDTGELFF. Here the CDR3 DNA reads TGTGCCAGCAGCGTAGGGGGGTCCGACACCGGGGAGCTGTTTTTT. V and J are TRBV9 and TRBJ2-2; D may be TRBD1 or TRBD2 (5 bases each). The CDR3 spans 15 residues. V was clipped by 0 bases and J by 3 bases, with 9 bases between them. The germline V gene encodes CDR1 SGDLS and CDR2 YYNGEE. The variable domain in full, with the rest retrieved from reference TRBV9 and TRBJ2-2, is DSGVTQTPKHLITATGQRVTLRCSPRSGDLSVYWYQQSLDQGLQFLIQYYNGEERAKGNILERFSAQQFPDLHSELNLSSLELGDSALYFCASSVGGSDTGELFFGEGSRLTVL.

In this sample, this clone turned up once. The chain couples TRBV28 to TRBJ2-2; tentatively, D is TRBD1 (8 bases). Germline V CDR1 and CDR2: MDHEN, SYDVKM. This CDR3 contains 14 residues. V was shortened by 9 bases and J by 5 bases, with 16 bases between the two germline ends. The CDR3 bases are TGTGCCAGTCTCAGGGGGCGGGGGACCGGGGAGCTGTTTTTT. This gives the protein CASLRGRGTGELFF.

The rearrangement joins TRBV10-3 to TRBJ2-3, with a weak D call TRBD1 (6 bases). The V and J ends lost 4 bases and 0 bases respectively, with 11 bases between them. Germline CDR1 reads ENHRY; CDR2 reads SYGVKD. The CDR3 sequence is 15 residues long. CDR3 nucleotides: TGTGCCATCAGTGGCAGGGACACAAGCACAGATACGCAGTATTTT. It is translated as CAISGRDTSTDTQYF.

This chain links TRBV5-8 with TRBJ1-5; D remains unclear. This CDR3 contains 11 residues. Trimming pared 6 bases from V and 4 bases from J, leaving 5 bases between. CDR1 is SGHTS and CDR2 is YDEGEE in the germline V gene. As DNA, the CDR3 is TGTGCCAGCACTGTTAATCAGCCCCAGCATTTT. Its translation: CASTVNQPQHF.

CDR3 in amino acids: CASTFQNGDTEAFF. In DNA, the CDR3 is TGCGCCAGCACTTTCCAAAACGGAGACACTGAAGCTTTCTTT. The rearrangement joins TRBV5-1 to TRBJ1-1; no clear D. Germline V CDR1 and CDR2: SGHRS, YFSETQ. The V end lost 6 bases, the J end lost 3 bases, and 15 bases lay between the germline ends. The CDR3 has 14 residues.

V usage is TRBV19 and J usage is TRBJ2-2; D not certain. Germline V gene data show CDR1 as LNHDA and CDR2 as SQIVND (reference sequence). V gave up 6 bases and J gave up 0 bases, with 8 bases separating them. The CDR3 loop spans 14 amino acids. CDR3 DNA: TGTGCCAGTAGGTTCCTCGCGAACACCGGGGAGCTGTTTTTT. It specifies CASRFLANTGELFF. Filled out from reference TRBV19 and TRBJ2-2, the complete variable domain reads DGGITQSPKYLFRKEGQNVTLSCEQNLNHDAMYWYRQDPGQGLRLIYYSQIVNDFQKGDIAEGYSVSREKKESFPLTVTSAQKNPTAFYLCASRFLANTGELFFGEGSRLTVL.

This chain uses TRBV15 with TRBJ1-5, with D hard to call. Looked up from germline, CDR1 is LNHNV and CDR2 is YYDKDF (reference sequence). With 5 bases removed from V and 1 base from J, the gap between germline ends came to 15 bases. The CDR3 contains 16 residues. As DNA, the CDR3 is TGTGCCACCAGCGGGGATGTAGGCGGCAGCAATCAGCCCCAGCATTTT. The encoded protein is CATSGDVGGSNQPQHF.

The chain joins TRBV25-1 to TRBJ1-2, with a weak D call TRBD1 (5 bases). V gave up 2 bases and J gave up 2 bases, with 9 bases separating them. CDR1 MGHDK and CDR2 SYGVNS come from the germline V gene. The CDR3 covers 14 residues. CDR3: CASSEQGRNYGYTF. CDR3 bases: TGTGCCAGCAGTGAACAGGGCAGGAACTATGGCTACACCTTC.

The chain has TRBV14 and TRBJ1-6; TRBD1 might be the D (6 bases). The CDR3 sequence is 17 residues long. The germline V gene has CDR1 SGHDN and CDR2 FVKESK. The V end was cut by 2 bases, the J end by 8 bases, with 19 bases between. CDR3 DNA: TGTGCCAGCAGCCAACCCCGAACAGGGTTTAAGGATTCACCCCTCCACTTT. As protein: CASSQPRTGFKDSPLHF. Full variable domain (outside the CDR3, taken from reference TRBV14 and TRBJ1-6): EAGVTQFPSHSVIEKGQTVTLRCDPISGHDNLYWYRRVMGKEIKFLLHFVKESKQDESGMPNNRFLAERTGGTYSTLKVQPAELEDSGVYFCASSQPRTGFKDSPLHFGNGTRLTVT.

This sequence joins TRBV29-1 and TRBJ2-7, with D perhaps given as TRBD1 or TRBD2 (5 bases each). V was clipped by 4 bases and J by 3 bases, with 10 bases between them. Per the germline V gene, CDR1 is SQVTM and CDR2 is ANQGSEA. This CDR3 has 12 residues. CDR3 residues: CSVAGGVYEQYF. The CDR3 DNA reads as TGCAGCGTTGCTGGGGGAGTCTACGAGCAGTACTTC.

V usage is TRBV4-1 and J usage is TRBJ2-5; D is ambiguous. V was cut by 0 bases and J by 4 bases, with 12 bases left in between. The CDR3 extends over 15 amino acids. Germline loops: CDR1 MGHRA, CDR2 YSYEKL. CDR3 amino acids: CASSQEVTSRETQYF. CDR3 bases: TGCGCCAGCAGCCAAGAGGTAACCTCCCGAGAGACCCAGTACTTC.

This chain joins TRBV27 and TRBJ2-7; no firm D call. Trimming cost V 0 bases and J 2 bases, with 11 bases left between them. CDR1 is MNHEY and CDR2 is SMNVEV in the germline V gene (reference sequence). The CDR3 has 15 amino acids. The chain's CDR3 is CASSLSVTDTYEQYF. CDR3 in DNA: TGTGCCAGCAGTTTATCTGTTACAGATACCTACGAGCAGTACTTC.

The chain employs TRBV6-5 and TRBJ1-1; tentative D call: TRBD1 (5 bases). The CDR3 extends over 13 amino acids. Germline CDR1 is MNHEY and CDR2 is SVGAGI. Trimming left V 0 bases short and J 8 bases short, with 10 bases between. CDR3 region: CASSYSPGREAFF. DNA of the CDR3: TGTGCCAGCAGTTACTCGCCAGGGAGGGAAGCTTTCTTT.

This clone was observed once. The CDR3 DNA is TGCAGCGCCAAAGAGGGTCCTGGTGAAGCTTTCTTT. It codes for CSAKEGPGEAFF. This chain uses TRBV29-1 with TRBJ1-1; D is unresolved. Between the trimmed V and J ends, which lost 7 bases and 7 bases, there was a span of 16 bases. Germline assignment: CDR1 SQVTM and CDR2 ANQGSEA. This CDR3 spans 12 amino acids.

J is TRBJ2-7 and V is TRBV7-8, with D unresolved. The CDR3 sequence is 13 residues long. Looked up from germline, CDR1 is SGHVS and CDR2 is FQNEAQ. V was cut by 1 base and J by 3 bases, with 7 bases left in between. CDR3 amino acids: CASSLGKGYEQYF. The CDR3 coding sequence is TGTGCCAGCAGCTTAGGCAAGGGCTACGAGCAGTACTTC.

CDR3 loop: CASSVRAGADTQYF. CDR3 nucleotide sequence: TGCGCCAGCAGTGTTAGGGCAGGGGCAGATACGCAGTATTTT. The chain uses TRBV10-2 and TRBJ2-3, with D perhaps matching TRBD1 (6 bases). V lost 4 bases to trimming and J lost 4 bases, with 12 bases between them. Germline CDR1 is WSHSY and CDR2 is SAAADI. The CDR3 covers 14 residues.

V is TRBV6-2 or TRBV6-3 and J is TRBJ1-2; D gene unclear. Germline V gene data show CDR1 as MNHEY and CDR2 as SVGEGT. V lost 2 bases, J lost 2 bases, and 9 bases lay in between. The length of the CDR3 is 14 residues. The chain's CDR3 is CASSYEWGNYGYTF. CDR3 DNA: TGTGCCAGCAGTTACGAATGGGGAAACTATGGCTACACCTTC.

The chain uses TRBV9 and TRBJ1-1; 9 bases are shared with TRBD1. The length of the CDR3 is 15 residues. The V gene end was trimmed by 4 bases and the J gene end by 4 bases; junction bases not matched to a gene: 8. The germline V gene has CDR1 SGDLS and CDR2 YYNGEE. The CDR3 reads CASSPRDRAGTEAFF. The CDR3 region has the DNA TGTGCCAGCAGCCCTCGGGACAGGGCGGGCACTGAAGCTTTCTTT. Looking up the rest from reference TRBV9 and TRBJ1-1 gives the full variable domain: DSGVTQTPKHLITATGQRVTLRCSPRSGDLSVYWYQQSLDQGLQFLIQYYNGEERAKGNILERFSAQQFPDLHSELNLSSLELGDSALYFCASSPRDRAGTEAFFGQGTRLTVV.

The rearrangement uses TRBV2 and TRBJ1-6, with a tentative D call TRBD1 (6 bases). Trimming left V 6 bases short and J 7 bases short, with 16 bases between. CDR1 and CDR2 from the germline V gene are SNHLY and FYNNEI. This CDR3 is built from 15 residues. Here the CDR3 reads CASSSRLQGNSPLHF. The CDR3, as DNA: TGTGCCAGCAGCTCAAGGTTGCAGGGGAATTCACCCCTCCACTTT.

This clone was picked up one time. This rearrangement joins TRBV6-1 to TRBJ1-5; D is unclear. The V gene lost 4 bases and the J gene lost 5 bases, with 21 bases spanning the gap. CDR3 length: 17 amino acids. Per the germline V gene, CDR1 is MNHNS and CDR2 is SASEGT. Written as DNA, the CDR3 is TGTGCCAGCAGTGGGCCAGGCCAGCTTTATGGTGATCAGCCCCAGCATTTT. Protein: CASSGPGQLYGDQPQHF.

The chain couples TRBV30 to TRBJ1-1; D call uncertain. Germline CDR1 reads GTSNPN; CDR2 reads SVGIG (reference sequence). The CDR3 is made up of 12 amino acids. Trimming removed 2 bases at V and 0 bases at J, with 4 bases between. CDR3 loop: CAWSILNTEAFF. For the CDR3, the DNA is TGTGCCTGGAGTATCTTGAACACTGAAGCTTTCTTT.

This chain connects TRBV12-3 or TRBV12-4 to TRBJ1-3; D not certain. The CDR3 is 12 amino acids. V lost 2 bases and J lost 4, with 3 bases in between. As DNA, the CDR3 is TGTGCCAGCAGTTTAAGGGGAAACACCATATATTTT. This sequence encodes CASSLRGNTIYF.

The rearrangement joins TRBV5-1 to TRBJ2-2; 8 bases are shared with TRBD1. Germline V gene lookup returns CDR1 SGHRS and CDR2 YFSETQ. CDR3 size: 15 residues. V was pared by 2 bases and J by 6 bases, with 6 bases of the junction left unmatched. The CDR3 loop reads CASSFAGGDAGELFF. CDR3 DNA sequence: TGCGCCAGCAGCTTCGCAGGGGGCGACGCCGGGGAGCTGTTTTTT.

CDR3 sequence reads: CASSYGTSGSEQFF. DNA for the CDR3: TGTGCCAGCAGTTACGGGACTAGCGGGAGCGAGCAGTTCTTC. This chain connects TRBV6-5 to TRBJ2-1; 14 bases line up with TRBD2. The germline V gene encodes CDR1 MNHEY and CDR2 SVGAGI. With V trimmed by 2 bases and J by 10 bases, 1 base remained unmatched. CDR3 length: 14 amino acids.

J is TRBJ1-4 and V is TRBV18; D not resolved. Trimming cost V 1 base and J 7 bases, with 7 bases left between them. Germline loops: CDR1 KGHSH, CDR2 LQKENI. This CDR3 is built from 13 residues. The CDR3 loop is CASSPLWGEKLFF. CDR3 sequence (DNA): TGTGCCAGCTCACCACTTTGGGGTGAAAAACTGTTTTTT.

The chain couples TRBV7-9 to TRBJ2-5; a weak D match, TRBD1 (5 bases). Trimming cost V 5 bases and J 5 bases, with 9 bases left between them. This CDR3 comprises 12 residues. In germline, CDR1 is SEHNR, CDR2 FQNEAQ (reference sequence). The CDR3 region is CASSRGYETQYF. The CDR3 DNA reads TGTGCCAGCAGCAGGGGCTACGAGACCCAGTACTTC. The entire variable domain, with the rest obtained from reference TRBV7-9 and TRBJ2-5, is as follows: DTGVSQNPRHKITKRGQNVTFRCDPISEHNRLYWYRQTLGQGPEFLTYFQNEAQLEKSRLLSDRFSAERPKGSFSTLEIQRTEQGDSAMYLCASSRGYETQYFGPGTRLLVL.

The chain recombines TRBV30 with TRBJ2-1; TRBD1 matches 7 bases. V lost 0 bases to trimming and J lost 7 bases; unmatched junction nucleotides: 9. Germline-derived CDR1 and CDR2 are GTSNPN and SVGIG (reference sequence). This CDR3 region has 15 residues. CDR3 nucleotide sequence: TGTGCCTGGAGTGTAGGAGACAGGGTCTGGAATGAGCAGTTCTTC. Amino acid sequence: CAWSVGDRVWNEQFF.

J is TRBJ2-5 and V is TRBV2, with D unclear. CDR3 length: 11 amino acids. V dropped 8 bases and J dropped 2 bases, with 6 bases sitting between them. The germline V gene encodes CDR1 SNHLY and CDR2 FYNNEI. The CDR3 loop is CASGLQETQYF. CDR3 bases: TGTGCCAGCGGGCTGCAAGAGACCCAGTACTTC. Supplemented by reference TRBV2 and TRBJ2-5, the full variable domain reads EPEVTQTPSHQVTQMGQEVILRCVPISNHLYFYWYRQILGQKVEFLVSFYNNEISEKSEIFDDQFSVERPDGSNFTLKIRSTKLEDSAMYFCASGLQETQYFGPGTRLLVL.

The V and J genes are TRBV18 and TRBJ2-7; TRBD2 is a possible D gene (5 bases). CDR1 and CDR2 (germline): KGHSH, LQKENI. V was shortened by 3 bases and J by 2 bases, with 11 bases between the two germline ends. The CDR3 length is 14 residues. CDR3 coding DNA: TGTGCCAGCTCACCTCGGCCCGGGGCCTACGAGCAGTACTTC. It encodes CASSPRPGAYEQYF. Drawing the rest from reference TRBV18 and TRBJ2-7, the complete variable domain is NAGVMQNPRHLVRRRGQEARLRCSPMKGHSHVYWYRQLPEEGLKFMVYLQKENIIDESGMPKERFSAEFPKEGPSILRIQQVVRGDSAAYFCASSPRPGAYEQYFGPGTRLTVT.